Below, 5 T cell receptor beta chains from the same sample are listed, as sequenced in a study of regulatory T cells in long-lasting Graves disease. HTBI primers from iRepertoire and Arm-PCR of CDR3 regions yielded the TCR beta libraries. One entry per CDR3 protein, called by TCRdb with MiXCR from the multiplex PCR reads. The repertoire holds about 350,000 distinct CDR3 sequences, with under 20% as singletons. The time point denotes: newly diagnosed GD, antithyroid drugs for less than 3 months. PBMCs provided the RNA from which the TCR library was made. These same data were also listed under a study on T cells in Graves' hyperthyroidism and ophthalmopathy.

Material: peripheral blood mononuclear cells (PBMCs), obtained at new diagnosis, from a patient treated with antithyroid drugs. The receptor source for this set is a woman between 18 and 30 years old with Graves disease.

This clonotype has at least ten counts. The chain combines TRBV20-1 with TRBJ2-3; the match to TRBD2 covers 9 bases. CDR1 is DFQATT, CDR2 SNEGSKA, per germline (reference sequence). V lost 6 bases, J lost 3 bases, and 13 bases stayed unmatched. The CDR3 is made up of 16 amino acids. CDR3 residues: CSARLLAGIGTDTQYF. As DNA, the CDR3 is TGCAGTGCACGCCTCCTAGCGGGAATTGGAACAGATACGCAGTATTTT.

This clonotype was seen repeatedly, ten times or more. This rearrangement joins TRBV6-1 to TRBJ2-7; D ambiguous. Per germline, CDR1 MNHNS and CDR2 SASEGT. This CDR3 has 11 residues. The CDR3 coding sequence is TGTGTCCTGAAGGTGGGTTACGAGCAGTACTTC. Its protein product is CVLKVGYEQYF.

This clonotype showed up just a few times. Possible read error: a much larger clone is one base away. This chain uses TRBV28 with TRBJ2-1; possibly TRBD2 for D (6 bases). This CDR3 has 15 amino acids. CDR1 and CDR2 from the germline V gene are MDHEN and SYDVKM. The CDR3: CASSLRGLRDNEQLF. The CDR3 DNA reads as TGTGCCAGCAGTTTGCGGGGACTCCGAGACAATGAGCAGCTCTTC.

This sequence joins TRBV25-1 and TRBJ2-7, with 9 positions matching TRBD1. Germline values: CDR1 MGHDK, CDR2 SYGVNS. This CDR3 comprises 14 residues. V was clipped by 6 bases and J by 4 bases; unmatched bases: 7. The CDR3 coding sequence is TGTGCCAGCAGCTCACAGGGGGCATCTTACGAGCAGTACTTC. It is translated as CASSSQGASYEQYF.

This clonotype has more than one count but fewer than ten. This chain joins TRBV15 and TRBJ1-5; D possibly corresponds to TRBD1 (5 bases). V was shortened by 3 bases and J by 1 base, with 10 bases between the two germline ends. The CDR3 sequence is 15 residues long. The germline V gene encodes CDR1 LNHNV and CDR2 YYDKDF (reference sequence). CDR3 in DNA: TGTGCCACCAGCAGTCCAGGGATGAGCAATCAGCCCCAGCATTTT. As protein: CATSSPGMSNQPQHF.